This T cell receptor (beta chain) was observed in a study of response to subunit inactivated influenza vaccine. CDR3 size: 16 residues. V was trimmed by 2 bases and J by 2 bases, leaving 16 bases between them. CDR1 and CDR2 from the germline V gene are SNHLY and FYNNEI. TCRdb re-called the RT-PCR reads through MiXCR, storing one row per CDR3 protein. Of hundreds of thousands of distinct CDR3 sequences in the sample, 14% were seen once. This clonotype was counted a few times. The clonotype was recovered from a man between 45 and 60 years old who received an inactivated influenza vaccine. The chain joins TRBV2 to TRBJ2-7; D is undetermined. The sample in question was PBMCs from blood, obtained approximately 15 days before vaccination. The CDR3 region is CASSEFRREGTYEQYF. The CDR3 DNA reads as TGTGCCAGCAGTGAATTCAGAAGGGAAGGAACCTACGAGCAGTACTTC.